The sequence of this TCR beta chain was determined in a study of cytomegalovirus exposure and HLA in healthy donors. As for the study in general: The 130 or so validation repertoires used a platform that matched the one used for the roughly 700 first-cohort repertoires, as a later analysis reported. Findings of the study overall: It was reported that the classifier diagnosed cytomegalovirus status with high specificity and sensitivity in both the original and validation cohorts.

For this clone: Its target is unknown.

Data came from immunoSEQ multiplex PCR; TCRdb stores just in-frame clones and leaves some out. The profile shows hundreds of thousands of clones, over 75% of them singletons. V shed 1 base and J 4 bases; nucleotides not matched to a gene: 3. This CDR3 is built from 15 residues. CDR1 is MNHNS and CDR2 is SASEGT in the germline V gene. The TCR comes from a woman in her late teens or twenties in good health and CMV-seropositive. The chain recombines TRBV6-1 with TRBJ2-7; 11 bases are shared with TRBD1. Material: PBMCs. In nucleotides, the CDR3 is TGTGCCAGCAGTGAAGTGGGACAGGGGGTGTACGAGCAGTACTTC. Translating it yields CASSEVGQGVYEQYF.